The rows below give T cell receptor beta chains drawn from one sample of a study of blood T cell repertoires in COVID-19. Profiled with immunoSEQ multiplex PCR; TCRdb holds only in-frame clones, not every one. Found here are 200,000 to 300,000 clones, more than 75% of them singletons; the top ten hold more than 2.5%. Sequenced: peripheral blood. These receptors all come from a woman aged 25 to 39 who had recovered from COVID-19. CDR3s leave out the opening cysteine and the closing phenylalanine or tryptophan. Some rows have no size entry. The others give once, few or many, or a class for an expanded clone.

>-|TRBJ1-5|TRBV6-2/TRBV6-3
ASSYPSPREGYQPQH
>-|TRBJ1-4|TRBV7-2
ASSSFAVSYEKLF
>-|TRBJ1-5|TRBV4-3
ASSQRHGYQPQH
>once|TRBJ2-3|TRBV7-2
ASSITSGNPSTDTQY
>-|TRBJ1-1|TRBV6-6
ASSYHRVGEGTEAF
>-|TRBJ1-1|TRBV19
ASSPTPGQFFGAF
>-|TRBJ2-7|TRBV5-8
ASSSIGLAGGAYEQY
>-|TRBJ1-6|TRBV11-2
ASSTGYNSPLH
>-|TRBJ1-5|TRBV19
ASTWTGPSNQPQH
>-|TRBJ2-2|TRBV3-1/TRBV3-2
ASSQRAGELF
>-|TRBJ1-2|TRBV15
ATSRGGLSGDYT
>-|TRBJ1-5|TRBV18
ASSLTDSRRNQPQH
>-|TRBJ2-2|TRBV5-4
ASSLLAGTGELF
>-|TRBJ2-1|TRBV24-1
ATSDPQGANYNEQF
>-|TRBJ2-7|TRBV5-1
ASSFGLAGGNEQY
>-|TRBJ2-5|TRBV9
ASSAATGLATETQY
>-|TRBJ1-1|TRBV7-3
ASSLTQGTEAF
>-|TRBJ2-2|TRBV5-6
ASSFWRAGELF
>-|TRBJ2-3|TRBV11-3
ASSLGAGDTDTQY
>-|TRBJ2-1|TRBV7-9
VAAGLLYNEQF
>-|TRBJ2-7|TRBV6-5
ASSPPGQGSNEQY
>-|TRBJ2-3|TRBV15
ATSRVQGPGTDTQY
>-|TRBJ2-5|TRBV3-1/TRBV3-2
ASSHLTADRGTQY
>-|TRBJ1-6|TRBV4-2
ASSQQGGNSPLH
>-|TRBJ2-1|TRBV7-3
ASSTFPGNEQF
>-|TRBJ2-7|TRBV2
ASCGGALGEQY
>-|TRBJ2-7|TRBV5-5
ASSLGTSEY
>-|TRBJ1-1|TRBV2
ASSGEVNTEAF
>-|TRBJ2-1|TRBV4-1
ASSQTYGARAGGDEQF
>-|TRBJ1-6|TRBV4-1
ASSQSRRPGSYNSPLH
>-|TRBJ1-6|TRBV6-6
ASRRDRGGSPLH
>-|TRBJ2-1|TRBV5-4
ASSPSRYNEQF
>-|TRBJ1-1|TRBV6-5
ATLGVGGTNTEAF
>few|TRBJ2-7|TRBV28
ASRGTPGYEQY
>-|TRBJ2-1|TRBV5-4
ASSSSGGAYYNEQF
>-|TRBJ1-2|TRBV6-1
ASSEIADRAT
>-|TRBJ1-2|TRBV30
AWSDTGQLNYGYT
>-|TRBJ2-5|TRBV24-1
ATLDRGETQY
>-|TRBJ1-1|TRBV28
ASSFGESTGAF
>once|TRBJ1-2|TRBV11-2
ASSLQQGYGYT
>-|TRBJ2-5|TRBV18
ASQGGQETQY
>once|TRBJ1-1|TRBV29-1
SVLLRGTEAF
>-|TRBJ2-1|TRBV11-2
ASSLGRGRDRDNEQF